Ten or more counts support the clone carrying this T cell receptor (beta chain). The sample belongs to a study of blood T cell repertoires in COVID-19. The CDR3 has 16 amino acids. CDR1 is SGHTS and CDR2 is YDEGEE in the germline V gene. Trimming took 5 bases from V and 0 from J, leaving 14 bases between them. TCRdb's table, derived via immunoSEQ multiplex PCR, lists solely in-frame clones and lacks some. Among about 62,000 clones, roughly 90% were seen once, and the ten largest hold roughly 1.2%. The sequenced material came from peripheral blood. The receptor was isolated from a woman aged 60-75 years with acute or convalescent COVID-19. This chain connects TRBV5-8 to TRBJ1-4, with D possibly being TRBD1 (6 bases). The CDR3 region is CASSLTGTATNEKLFF. The CDR3 DNA reads TGTGCCAGCAGTCTGACAGGAACAGCAACTAATGAAAAACTGTTTTTT.